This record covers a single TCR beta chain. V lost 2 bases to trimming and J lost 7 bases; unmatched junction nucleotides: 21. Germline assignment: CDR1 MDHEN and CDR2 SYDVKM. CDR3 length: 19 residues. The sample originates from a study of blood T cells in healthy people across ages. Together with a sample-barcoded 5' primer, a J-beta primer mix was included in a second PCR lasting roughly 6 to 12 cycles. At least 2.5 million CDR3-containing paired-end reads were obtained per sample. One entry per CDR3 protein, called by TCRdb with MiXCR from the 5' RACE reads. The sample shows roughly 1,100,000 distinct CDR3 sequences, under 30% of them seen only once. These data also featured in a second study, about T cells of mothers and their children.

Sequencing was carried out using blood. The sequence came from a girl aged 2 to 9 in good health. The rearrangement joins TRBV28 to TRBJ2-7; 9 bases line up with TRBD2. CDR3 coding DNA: TGTGCCAGCAGTTTAATCGACGGGTATAAGCGGGAGGCCCCTATAGAGCAGTACTTC. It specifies CASSLIDGYKREAPIEQYF.